Following are 27 T cell receptor beta chains from one sample sequenced in a study of CD8+ T cells in alopecia areata. Extracted from the samples, RNA was reverse transcribed into cDNA to serve as the sequencing template. Clones were sequenced by immunoSEQ multiplex PCR, and TCRdb holds only the in-frame ones, with some missing. The table lists over 100,000 clones, with no singletons. The sample taken for sequencing was lesional skin. The receptors stem from a C3H/HeJ mouse with alopecia areata. The strain is characterized by the MHC haplotype H2-k.

Notes on this clone: Gene names follow the mouse nomenclature. The read ends 4 residues before the CDR3 terminus; that terminus is restored from the germline J gene. The chain couples TRBV1 to TRBJ1-4; D is uncertain. Germline lookup yields CDR1 NSQYPW and CDR2 LRSPGD (reference sequence). The CDR3 totals 15 residues. Trimming removed 4 bases from V and 0 bases from J, with 9 bases in between. CDR3 DNA (partial): TGCACCTGCAGTGAAGACACCTTTTCCAACGAA. Protein product: CTCSEDTFSNE. The whole CDR3 sequence is CTCSEDTFSNERLFF.

Turning to this clone: The germline and genes are mouse ones. Sequencing ends 4 residues short of the CDR3 end; the germline J gene provides the rest. The chain carries TRBV5 and TRBJ2-5; the match to TRBD1 covers 11 bases. Germline lookup yields CDR1 LGHNA and CDR2 YNLKQL (reference sequence). CDR3 length: 16 residues. Trimming took 1 base from V and 2 from J; bases not matched to a gene: 2. The CDR3 reads CASSQGGTGGQDTQYF. The CDR3 bases that were read are TGTGCCAGCAGCCAAGGGGGGACAGGGGGCCAAGAC.

This clone showed up many times. All gene names here are mouse names. From the germline J gene comes the end of the CDR3, since the read stops 4 residues before it. This rearrangement joins TRBV13-3 to TRBJ2-4; 11 nucleotides line up with TRBD2. J gave up 2 bases and V 2 bases, and 4 bases lay outside the gene matches. Germline-derived CDR1 and CDR2 are NNHDY and SYVADS. This CDR3 spans 16 amino acids. The covered CDR3 bases are TGTGCCAGCAGTGAACTGGGGGGGCGCTCTCAAAAC. Translation: CASSELGGRSQN. In full, the CDR3 is CASSELGGRSQNTLYF.

This clone was detected only a few times. Germline and genes here are mouse. The read terminates 4 residues ahead of where the CDR3 ends, so the germline J gene completes it. The chain has TRBV13-3 and TRBJ2-5; 10 nucleotides align to TRBD2. The V gene end was trimmed by 7 bases and the J gene end by 3 bases; junction bases not matched to a gene: 8. The germline V gene encodes CDR1 NNHDY and CDR2 SYVADS. There are 15 residues in the CDR3. CDR3 sequence reads: CASEPSGGAQDTQYF. The DNA read from the CDR3 is TGTGCCAGCGAGCCCTCTGGGGGGGCGCAAGAC.

In regard to this clone: Mouse germline and gene names are used. From the germline J gene comes the end of the CDR3, since the read stops 4 residues before it. This chain connects TRBV1 to TRBJ1-2; 7 bases align to TRBD1. This CDR3 contains 16 residues. Germline CDR1 is NSQYPW and CDR2 is LRSPGD (reference sequence). After removal of 1 base from V and 1 base from J, the junction contained 6 bases not matched to a gene. The part of the CDR3 DNA that was read is TGCACCTGCAGTGCAGCTTCACAGGGGATAAACTCC. Protein: CTCSAASQGINS. The whole CDR3 region reads CTCSAASQGINSDYTF.

This clone showed up just a few times. Gene names follow the mouse nomenclature. Read coverage stops 4 residues before the CDR3 terminus; the germline J gene supplies the remainder. The J gene is TRBJ2-2, the V gene TRBV14, with D possibly being TRBD2 (7 bases). V shed 5 bases and J shed 4 bases, with 15 bases lying between them. CDR3 length: 15 residues. Per the germline V gene, CDR1 is SGHDT and CDR2 is FRDEAV. The covered CDR3 bases are TGTGCCAGCAGGCCCGGGGGGCTGGGCACCGGG. Protein: CASRPGGLGTG. The whole CDR3 is CASRPGGLGTGQLYF.

Regarding this clone: Gene names are the mouse ones. The read ends 4 residues early relative to the CDR3; the germline J gene fills the gap. The chain recombines TRBV1 with TRBJ2-7; 8 bases map to TRBD2. The CDR3 spans 15 residues. Trimming took 4 bases from V and 2 from J; bases not matched to a gene: 7. Germline V CDR1 and CDR2: NSQYPW, LRSPGD (reference sequence). The CDR3 loop is CTCSEGGARAYEQYF. The CDR3 DNA, read in part, is TGCACCTGCAGTGAGGGGGGGGCCAGGGCCTAT.

As for this clone: All gene names here are mouse names. The read comes to an end 4 residues before the CDR3 does, leaving the germline J gene to fill in the end. The V call is TRBV1, the J call TRBJ2-5, with 7 bases aligning to TRBD1. This CDR3 contains 14 residues. Germline V gene data show CDR1 as NSQYPW and CDR2 as LRSPGD (reference sequence). The CDR3 region is CTCSAAGTADTQYF. The CDR3 DNA, read in part, is TGCACCTGCAGTGCAGCCGGGACAGCAGAC.

Concerning this clone itself: Each gene name is a mouse one. The read ends 4 residues before the CDR3 terminus; that terminus is restored from the germline J gene. V usage is TRBV1 and J usage is TRBJ2-7, with 7 positions matching TRBD1. The CDR3 consists of 16 residues. Trimming removed 0 bases from V and 0 bases from J; junction bases left unmatched: 5. Germline V gene data show CDR1 as NSQYPW and CDR2 as LRSPGD (reference sequence). The CDR3 here is CTCSADPGTDSYEQYF. The CDR3 DNA, read in part, is TGCACCTGCAGTGCAGACCCCGGGACAGACTCCTAT.

This clone was found a few times. Mouse gene names apply. Read data end 4 residues before the CDR3 end; the end is taken from the germline J gene. The J gene is TRBJ2-4, the V gene TRBV19, with 9 nucleotides matching TRBD2. CDR3 length equals 17 residues. Germline-derived CDR1 and CDR2 are FNHDT and SITEND (reference sequence). The CDR3: CASSMSLGGPETNTLYF. The sequenced CDR3 bases are TGTGCCAGCAGTATGAGTTTGGGGGGGCCAGAGACGAAC.

On this clone itself: Gene names follow the mouse nomenclature. Read coverage stops 4 residues before the CDR3 terminus; the germline J gene supplies the remainder. The chain uses TRBV19 and TRBJ2-2; tentatively, D is TRBD1 (5 bases). Per germline, CDR1 FNHDT and CDR2 SITEND (reference sequence). There are 15 residues in the CDR3. Deletions cut 2 bases from V and 3 bases from J, with 11 bases between. The CDR3 bases that were read are TGTGCCAGCAGTATGGGCAGGGTTGACACCGGG. Encoded protein: CASSMGRVDTG. From start to end, the CDR3 is CASSMGRVDTGQLYF.

This clone has more than one count but fewer than ten. Gene names denote mouse genes. The sequence runs out 4 residues before the end of the CDR3; the remainder is reconstructed from the germline J gene. This chain uses TRBV13-3 with TRBJ1-1, with D possibly matching TRBD1 (6 bases). The germline V and J ends were trimmed by 6 bases and 1 base, with 10 bases remaining between them. Germline CDR1 NNHDY, CDR2 SYVADS. The CDR3 sequence is 13 residues long. CDR3 sequence: CASTGALNTEVFF. CDR3 DNA (partial): TGTGCCAGCACAGGGGCACTAAACACA.

This clone was seen a few times. Gene names follow the mouse nomenclature. Coverage ceases 4 residues before the CDR3 finishes, and the germline J gene fills in the end. The chain has TRBV19 and TRBJ1-1, with TRBD1 identical over 7 bases. CDR3 size: 14 residues. Germline CDR1 is FNHDT and CDR2 is SITEND (reference sequence). Trimming removed 5 bases from V and 0 bases from J; junction bases left unmatched: 4. The CDR3 reads CASRDGTANTEVFF. The CDR3 bases that were read are TGTGCCAGCAGAGATGGGACAGCAAACACA.

About this clone itself: The germline and genes are mouse ones. Sequencing ends 4 residues short of the CDR3 end; the germline J gene provides the rest. Other nucleotide sequences in the sample specify the same CDR3. The J gene is TRBJ1-4, the V gene TRBV13-1; 7 bases align to TRBD1. The V and J ends lost 0 bases and 5 bases, in that order; junction bases with no gene match: 1. Germline-derived CDR1 and CDR2 are NSHNY and SYGAGN. This CDR3 is 14 amino acids long. The CDR3 region is CASSDAGGNERLFF. The CDR3 bases that were read are TGTGCCAGCAGTGATGCAGGGGGGAACGAA.

In its sample, this clone was seen a few times. Gene names follow the mouse nomenclature. The read gets to within 4 residues of the CDR3 end, and the germline J gene fills in the rest. The same CDR3 also results from other DNA sequences found in this sample. J is TRBJ2-5 and V is TRBV1, with 10 positions matching TRBD1. The V segment lost 0 bases and the J segment 2 bases; nucleotides outside the gene matches: 2. The CDR3 is made up of 16 amino acids. Germline CDR1 is NSQYPW and CDR2 is LRSPGD (reference sequence). Incomplete CDR3 DNA: TGCACCTGCAGTGCAGATCGGACAGGGGGCCAAGAC. Encoded protein: CTCSADRTGGQD. The whole CDR3 sequence is CTCSADRTGGQDTQYF. Full variable domain (rest looked up from reference TRBV1 and TRBJ2-5): VTLLEQNPRWRLVPRGQAVNLRCILKNSQYPWMSWYQQDLQKQLQWLFTLRSPGDKEVKSLPGADYLATRVTDTELRLQVANMSQGRTLYCTCSADRTGGQDTQYFGPGTRLLVL.

This clone was counted a few times. The gene names here belong to mouse. The sequenced fragment ends 4 residues before the CDR3 boundary, so the rest is inferred from the germline J gene. The chain carries TRBV13-3 and TRBJ2-5; perhaps TRBD1 as D (5 bases). The CDR3 contains 13 residues. From germline, CDR1 is NNHDY and CDR2 SYVADS. V was pared by 4 bases and J by 3 bases, with 9 bases between. The DNA read from the CDR3 is TGTGCCAGCAGTAGGAGGGGACAAGAC. Its translation is CASSRRGQD. From start to end, the CDR3 is CASSRRGQDTQYF.

This clone was counted a few times. Gene names and germline match the mouse. The CDR3 end lies 4 residues beyond the end of the read and is filled in from the germline J gene. This specimen includes other DNA sequences encoding the same CDR3. V is TRBV13-2 and J is TRBJ2-5, with 11 bases that match TRBD2. This CDR3 spans 15 amino acids. In germline, CDR1 is NNHNN, CDR2 SYGAGS (reference sequence). The part of the CDR3 DNA that was read is TGTGCCAGCGGTGCCCGGACTGGGGGGAAAGAC. This encodes CASGARTGGKD. The whole CDR3 sequence is CASGARTGGKDTQYF.

To note about this clone: Genes here carry mouse names. The read finishes 4 residues shy of the CDR3 end, and the germline J gene is used to complete it. The chain combines TRBV17 with TRBJ2-5, with a possible D match to TRBD1 (6 bases). This CDR3 spans 13 amino acids. Germline loops: CDR1 MNHDT, CDR2 YYDKIL. The DNA read from the CDR3 is TGTGCTAGCAGTAGGCAGGGGCGAGAC. Its protein is CASSRQGRD. The complete CDR3 reads CASSRQGRDTQYF.

Notes on this clone: Gene names are mouse gene names. The sequenced fragment ends 4 residues before the CDR3 boundary, so the rest is inferred from the germline J gene. The chain couples TRBV13-3 to TRBJ2-7; TRBD1 matches 7 bases. Germline lookup yields CDR1 NNHDY and CDR2 SYVADS. CDR3 size: 15 residues. The covered CDR3 bases are TGTGCCAGCAGTGATGCAGCGGGACAGATATAT. It codes for CASSDAAGQIY. The CDR3 in full is CASSDAAGQIYEQYF.

Points on this clone: All gene names here are mouse names. CDR3: CTCSPGTTNERLFF. CDR3 bases read: TGCACCTGCAGCCCCGGGACAACCAACGAA. The chain combines TRBV1 with TRBJ1-4; weak D call: TRBD1 (6 bases). The CDR3 end is not reached by the read, which stops 4 residues before it; the germline J gene fills it in. Looked up from germline, CDR1 is NSQYPW and CDR2 is LRSPGD (reference sequence). CDR3 length equals 14 residues. The V end was cut by 6 bases, the J end by 3 bases, with 11 bases between.

This clone has more than one count but fewer than ten. The gene names here belong to mouse. The CDR3 end is not reached by the read, which stops 4 residues before it; the germline J gene fills it in. The chain has TRBV19 and TRBJ2-5; 8 positions match TRBD2. From germline, CDR1 is FNHDT and CDR2 SITEND (reference sequence). This CDR3 is 15 amino acids long. The ends lost 3 bases at V and 0 bases at J; junction bases unmatched: 3. The part of the CDR3 DNA that was read is TGTGCCAGCAGTACTGACTGGGGAAACCAAGAC. Protein product: CASSTDWGNQD. From start to end, the CDR3 is CASSTDWGNQDTQYF.

This clone appeared a few times. DNA and listed protein disagree at residue 12, so the protein shown here was translated from the DNA. The gene names given are mouse names. The read is 3 residues too short to cover the CDR3 end, so that end is filled in from the germline J gene. The chain is built from TRBV1 and TRBJ1-6; D not certain. TRBJ1-6 is flagged as an ORF with uncertain function. The V gene's germline CDR1 is NSQYPW and CDR2 LRSPGD (reference sequence). Trimming cost V 0 bases and J 4 bases, with 7 bases left between them. CDR3 length: 15 residues. The CDR3 here is CTCSAETEYNSPLYF. Partial CDR3 DNA: TGCACCTGCAGTGCAGAAACAGAATATAATTCGCCC.

The table lists this clone with a few counts. Gene names denote mouse genes. The read gets to within 4 residues of the CDR3 end, and the germline J gene fills in the rest. The chain combines TRBV14 with TRBJ2-7; D might be TRBD1 (5 bases). Germline CDR1 and CDR2: SGHDT and FRDEAV. V was clipped by 5 bases and J by 2 bases, with 14 bases between them. This CDR3 has 14 amino acids. The part of the CDR3 DNA that was read is TGTGCCAGCAGCCGCCCAGGGAGGGCCTAT. Translating gives CASSRPGRAY. The full-length CDR3 reads as CASSRPGRAYEQYF.

This clone was counted only a few times. Mouse gene names and germline throughout. The read finishes 4 residues shy of the CDR3 end, and the germline J gene is used to complete it. This chain joins TRBV13-3 and TRBJ2-7; 10 nucleotides line up with TRBD2. The CDR3 has 14 amino acids. CDR1 and CDR2 from the germline V gene are NNHDY and SYVADS. The part of the CDR3 DNA that was read is TGTGCCAGCAGTATGGACTGGGGGTTATAT. Translating it yields CASSMDWGLY. The whole CDR3 protein reads CASSMDWGLYEQYF.

In its sample, this clone was seen a few times. Gene labels here are mouse ones. The read ends 4 residues early relative to the CDR3; the germline J gene fills the gap. The chain couples TRBV13-3 to TRBJ2-5; D remains unclear. This CDR3 is built from 14 residues. Germline lookup yields CDR1 NNHDY and CDR2 SYVADS. Trimming cost V 0 bases and J 1 base, with 6 bases left between them. The CDR3 reads CASSDVLDQDTQYF. CDR3 DNA (partial): TGTGCCAGCAGTGATGTCCTGGACCAAGAC.

This clone was counted between two and nine times. Mouse germline and gene names are used. The sample has other DNA sequences that encode this CDR3 too. The CDR3 DNA, read in part, is TGTGCCAGCAGTATAGCCCAGGGGGCCTAT. It translates to CASSIAQGAY. The full CDR3 is CASSIAQGAYEQYF. The chain employs TRBV19 and TRBJ2-7, with 7 bases that match TRBD1. The DNA ends 4 residues before the CDR3 does, and the rest of the CDR3 is filled in from the germline J gene. The ends lost 0 bases at V and 2 bases at J; junction bases unmatched: 2. Germline V gives CDR1 FNHDT, CDR2 SITEND (reference sequence). This CDR3 is built from 14 residues.

For this clone: The genes are named according to mouse. Coverage ceases 4 residues before the CDR3 finishes, and the germline J gene fills in the end. The chain combines TRBV13-3 with TRBJ2-3; TRBD2 aligns across 10 bases. Unmatched junction bases numbered 3, after V lost 2 bases and J lost 0 bases. The germline V gene encodes CDR1 NNHDY and CDR2 SYVADS. The CDR3 sequence is 16 residues long. This CDR3 reads CASSEAWGGSAETLYF. Incomplete CDR3 DNA: TGTGCCAGCAGTGAAGCCTGGGGGGGCAGTGCAGAA.